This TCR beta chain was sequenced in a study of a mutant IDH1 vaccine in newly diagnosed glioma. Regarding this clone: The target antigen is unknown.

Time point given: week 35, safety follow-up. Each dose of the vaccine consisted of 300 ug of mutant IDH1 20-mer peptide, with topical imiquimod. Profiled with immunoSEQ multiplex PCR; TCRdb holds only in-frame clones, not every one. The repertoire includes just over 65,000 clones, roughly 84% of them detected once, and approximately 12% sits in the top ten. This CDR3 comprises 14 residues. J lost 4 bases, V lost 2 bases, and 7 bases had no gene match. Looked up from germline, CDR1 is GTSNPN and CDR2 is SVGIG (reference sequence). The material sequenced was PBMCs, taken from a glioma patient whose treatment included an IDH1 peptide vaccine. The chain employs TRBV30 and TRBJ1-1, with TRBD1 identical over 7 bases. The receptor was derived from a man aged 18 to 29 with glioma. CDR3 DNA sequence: TGTGCCTGGAGTCCTGACAGGGTAGTCACTGAAGCTTTCTTT. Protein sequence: CAWSPDRVVTEAFF.